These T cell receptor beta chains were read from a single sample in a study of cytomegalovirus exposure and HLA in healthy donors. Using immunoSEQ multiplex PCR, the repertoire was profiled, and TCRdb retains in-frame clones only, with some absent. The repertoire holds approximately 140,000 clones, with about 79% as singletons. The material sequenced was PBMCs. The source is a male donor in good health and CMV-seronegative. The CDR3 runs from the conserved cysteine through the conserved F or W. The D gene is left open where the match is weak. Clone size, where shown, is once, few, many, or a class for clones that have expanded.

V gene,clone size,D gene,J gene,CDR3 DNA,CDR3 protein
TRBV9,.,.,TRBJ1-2,TGTGCCAGCAGCGCCGACAGTCGTGGCTACACCTTC,CASSADSRGYTF
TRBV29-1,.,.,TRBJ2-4,TGCAGCGTTCCTAGGGGGGGGACACAGTACTTC,CSVPRGGTQYF
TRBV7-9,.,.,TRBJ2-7,TGTGCCAGCAGCTTCCAGGGGCAGGGGTATACGTCGTACTTC,CASSFQGQGYTSYF
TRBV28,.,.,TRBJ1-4,TGTGCCAGCAGTCCCCACCGCGGGGGACGCGAAAAACTGTTTTTT,CASSPHRGGREKLFF
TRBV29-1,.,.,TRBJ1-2,TGCAGTTGTAACTATGGCCACACCTTC,CSCNYGHTF
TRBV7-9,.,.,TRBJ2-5,TGTGCCAGCAGCTTAAGCGAAGAGACCCAGTACTTC,CASSLSEETQYF
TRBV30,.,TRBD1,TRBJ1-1,TGTGCCTGGGTCCGGGACAGGGTCACTGAAGCTTTCTTT,CAWVRDRVTEAFF
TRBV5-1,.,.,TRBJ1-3,TGCGCCAGCAGCTTCGGGGGAGGTGGAAACACCATATATTTT,CASSFGGGGNTIYF
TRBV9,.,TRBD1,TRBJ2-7,TGTGCCAGCAGCGCAGGGACAGGGATTGGGAGCTACGAGCAGTACTTC,CASSAGTGIGSYEQYF
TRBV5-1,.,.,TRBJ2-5,TGCGCCAGCAGCGAGGACTCCCAAGAGACCCAGTACTTC,CASSEDSQETQYF
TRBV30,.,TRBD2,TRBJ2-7,TGTGCCTGGAGTGTAATGGCGGGGGGCTACGAGCAGTACTTC,CAWSVMAGGYEQYF
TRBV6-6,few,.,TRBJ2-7,TGTGCCAGCAGCGAACAGGGTATCCGCTACGAGCAGTACTTC,CASSEQGIRYEQYF
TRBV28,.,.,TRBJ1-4,TGTGCCAGCAGTTTAATCCTGGGACACCTTACAACTAATGAAAAACTGTTTTTT,CASSLILGHLTTNEKLFF
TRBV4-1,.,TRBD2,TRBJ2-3,TGCGCCAGCAGCCAAGGGGGACTAGCGGGAGGGCCCGTCAGCACAGATACGCAGTATTTT,CASSQGGLAGGPVSTDTQYF
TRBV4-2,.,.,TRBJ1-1,TGTGCCAGCAGCCAAGATAAAGGACTAGACGCTTTCTTT,CASSQDKGLDAFF
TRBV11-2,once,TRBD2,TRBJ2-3,TGTGCCAGCAGCCCTAGCGGGAGGTTTAGCACAGATACGCAGTATTTT,CASSPSGRFSTDTQYF
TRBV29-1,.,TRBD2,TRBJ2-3,TGCAGCGTTGAGGGGGGAGCGGGAGCGGGGACAGATACGCAGTATTTT,CSVEGGAGAGTDTQYF
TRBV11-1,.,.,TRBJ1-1,TGTGCCAGCAGCTTGTCTACTGAAGCTTTCTTT,CASSLSTEAFF
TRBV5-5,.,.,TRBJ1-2,TGTGCCAGCAGCCCAGACATACTGCCCTCCTATGGCTACACCTTC,CASSPDILPSYGYTF
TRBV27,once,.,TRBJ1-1,TGTGCCAGCAGTCCCTATGATGGGGAGGCTGAAGCTTTCTTT,CASSPYDGEAEAFF
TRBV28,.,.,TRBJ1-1,TGTGCCAGCAGTCCCACCGGACACCCTGAGCAAGCTTTCTTT,CASSPTGHPEQAFF
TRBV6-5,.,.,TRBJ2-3,TGTGCCAGCAGTGACAAGACAGATACGCAGTATTTT,CASSDKTDTQYF
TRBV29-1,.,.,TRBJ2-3,TGCAGCGTTGCCCAGCGGGTGGACACAGATACGCAGTATTTT,CSVAQRVDTDTQYF
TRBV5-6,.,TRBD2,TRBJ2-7,TGTGCCAGCAGCTTGGAGGCGGGGGGGCCCTCCTACGAGCAGTACTTC,CASSLEAGGPSYEQYF
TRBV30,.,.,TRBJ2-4,TGTGCCTGGCAAAGGGGGATTAAAAACATTCAGTACTTC,CAWQRGIKNIQYF
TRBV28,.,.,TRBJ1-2,TGTGCCAGCAGTCCCAGGTCTTCCAACTATGGCTACACCTTC,CASSPRSSNYGYTF
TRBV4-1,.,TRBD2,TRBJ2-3,TGCGCCAGCAGCCAAGGGGGGGGACTAGCGGGGGTAGCTAGCACAGATACGCAGTATTTT,CASSQGGGLAGVASTDTQYF
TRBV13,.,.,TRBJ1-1,TGTGCCAGCAGCTTAGTGCCCCGCAGGGGTTGGAACACTGAAGCTTTCTTT,CASSLVPRRGWNTEAFF
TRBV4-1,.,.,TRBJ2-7,TGCGCCAGCAGCCAAGATACCTACGAGCAGTACTTC,CASSQDTYEQYF
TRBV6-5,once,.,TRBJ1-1,TGTGCCAGCAGATACTCGACAGGGAACACTGAAGCTTTCTTT,CASRYSTGNTEAFF
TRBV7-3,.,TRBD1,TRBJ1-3,TGTGCCTCCGCCAAGGACAGGGGGCTGGGAAACACTATATATTTT,CASAKDRGLGNTIYF
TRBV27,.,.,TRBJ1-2,TGTGCCAGCGAGCACAGTCCGGGGTCCTATGGCTACACCTTC,CASEHSPGSYGYTF
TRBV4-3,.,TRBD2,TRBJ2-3,TGCGCCAGCAGCCAAGATTCCGGGGGGGGTAGCGGGAGAGCAGATACGCAGTATTTT,CASSQDSGGGSGRADTQYF
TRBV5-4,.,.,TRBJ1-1,TGTGCCAGCAGCTTGCACGGGGGCACTGAAGCTTTCTTT,CASSLHGGTEAFF
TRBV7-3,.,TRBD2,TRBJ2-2,TGTGCCAGCAGCCCTTGGGGTAGCGGGAGTATCGGGGAGCTGTTTTTT,CASSPWGSGSIGELFF
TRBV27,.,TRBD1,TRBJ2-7,TGTGCCAGCAGTTTGCCGACAGGGACGGGGTACGAGCAGTACTTC,CASSLPTGTGYEQYF
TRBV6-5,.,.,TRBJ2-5,TGTGCCAGCAGTTACCCCGCCAGGGGGACCCAGTACTTC,CASSYPARGTQYF